The T cell receptor (beta chain) described here comes from a study of T-cell reconstitution after alpha-beta-depleted transplantation in children. General study findings and limits: Fresh T-cell production supplied most of the T-cell counts and diversity seen one year after transplant. Two months or so post-transplant, alpha-beta T cells reportedly derived from several hundred expanded graft clones. Recipient T cells and thymic progenitors that survived were the source of the high TCRbeta diversity seen at day 60 in some patients.

This clonotype was observed at least ten times. Its antigen remains unknown. Construction of the TCRbeta library involved unique molecular identifiers. In TCRdb, the PCR reads were re-called with MiXCR into one record per CDR3 protein. The sample records 350,000 to 500,000 distinct CDR3 sequences, around 46% being singletons. The sequence was collected from a girl aged 2 to 10 with aplastic anemia, due to receive a stem cell transplant. The material sequenced was PBMCs, taken before TCRalphabeta/CD19-depleted stem cell transplant.

CDR3 residues: CASSLRGDRETMNTEAFF. The DNA for the CDR3 is TGCGCCAGCAGCTTGAGAGGAGACAGGGAGACAATGAACACTGAAGCTTTCTTT. The chain links TRBV5-1 to TRBJ1-1; TRBD1 agrees at 7 bases. Germline values: CDR1 SGHRS, CDR2 YFSETQ. This CDR3 is 18 amino acids long. Losses at the gene ends were 1 base for V and 0 bases for J; bases not matched to a gene: 12.